Following are 23 T cell receptor beta chains from one sample sequenced in a study of blood T cell repertoires in COVID-19. Profiled with immunoSEQ multiplex PCR; TCRdb holds only in-frame clones, not every one. The data contain a few hundred thousand clones, around 91% of them singletons. What was sequenced was PBMCs or T cells enriched from blood (not recorded which). The origin of the receptors is a man aged 30-40 years who had recovered from COVID-19.

This chain joins TRBV11-2 and TRBJ2-7; TRBD1 is a possible D gene (5 bases). Germline V gene sequence: CDR1 SGHAT, CDR2 FQNNGV. V was cut by 1 base and J by 1 base, with 14 bases left in between. The CDR3 totals 16 residues. The CDR3 protein is CASSLVQGSRSYEQYF. CDR3 nucleotides: TGTGCCAGCAGCTTAGTTCAGGGTTCAAGGTCCTACGAGCAGTACTTC. The full variable domain, its missing parts supplied by reference TRBV11-2 and TRBJ2-7, is EAGVAQSPRYKIIEKRQSVAFWCNPISGHATLYWYQQILGQGPKLLIQFQNNGVVDDSQLPKDRFSAERLKGVDSTLKIQPAKLEDSAVYLCASSLVQGSRSYEQYFGPGTRLTVT.

J is TRBJ2-4 and V is TRBV5-1, with 13 bases lining up with TRBD2. Germline CDR1 reads SGHRS; CDR2 reads YFSETQ. With V trimmed by 5 bases and J by 8 bases, 7 bases remained unmatched. The CDR3 spans 15 residues. CDR3: CASRMGLAGTYIQYF. In nucleotides, the CDR3 is TGCGCCAGCAGGATGGGACTAGCGGGAACGTACATTCAGTACTTC.

The V and J genes are TRBV6-5 and TRBJ1-3; D unresolved. Germline CDR1 and CDR2: MNHEY and SVGAGI. The V and J ends lost 6 bases and 3 bases respectively, with 9 bases between them. The CDR3 covers 13 residues. The CDR3: CASRPSVGNTIYF. Here the CDR3 DNA reads TGTGCCAGCAGGCCCTCGGTTGGAAACACCATATATTTT.

A single count supports this clone. The chain employs TRBV3-1 (or the pseudogene TRBV3-2) and TRBJ2-7; D is possibly TRBD1 (6 bases). Trimming cost V 4 bases and J 1 base, with 14 bases left between them. Germline CDR1 LGHDT, CDR2 YNNKEL (reference sequence). The CDR3 has 15 residues. The DNA for the CDR3 is TGTGCCAGCAGCCCTCATATAACAGGGTCCTACGAGCAGTACTTC. Its protein product is CASSPHITGSYEQYF.

The rearrangement joins TRBV5-5 to TRBJ2-3; 10 bases are a match to TRBD1. The CDR3 consists of 16 residues. V gave up 4 bases and J gave up 5 bases; unmatched junction bases: 10. In germline, CDR1 is SGHKS, CDR2 YYEKEE (reference sequence). CDR3 sequence (DNA): TGTGCCAGCAGCCGAACGGCGGGACAGGGGAAAGATACGCAGTATTTT. Protein product: CASSRTAGQGKDTQYF. Drawing the rest from reference TRBV5-5 and TRBJ2-3, the complete variable domain is DAGVTQSPTHLIKTRGQQVTLRCSPISGHKSVSWYQQVLGQGPQFIFQYYEKEERGRGNFPDRFSARQFPNYSSELNVNALLLGDSALYLCASSRTAGQGKDTQYFGPGTRLTVL.

The rearrangement joins TRBV15 to TRBJ1-1; D is undetermined. The germline V and J ends were trimmed by 2 bases and 1 base, with 5 bases remaining between them. Per the germline V gene, CDR1 is LNHNV and CDR2 is YYDKDF (reference sequence). CDR3 length equals 13 residues. The CDR3: CATSRHSNTEAFF. Here the CDR3 DNA reads TGTGCCACCAGCAGACATTCGAACACTGAAGCTTTCTTT.

V usage is TRBV28 and J usage is TRBJ1-6; D is undetermined. V lost 5 bases, J lost 0 bases, and 11 bases lay in between. CDR3 length: 16 residues. Per the germline V gene, CDR1 is MDHEN and CDR2 is SYDVKM. The CDR3 sequence: CASSLFASSYNSPLHF. CDR3 nucleotides: TGTGCCAGCAGTCTTTTCGCGAGCTCCTATAATTCACCCCTCCACTTT.

This clone was recorded only once. The chain links TRBV4-1 to TRBJ1-1; 10 nucleotides align to TRBD1. This CDR3 spans 16 amino acids. CDR1 is MGHRA and CDR2 is YSYEKL in the germline V gene. V was clipped by 4 bases and J by 4 bases; unmatched bases: 9. CDR3 coding DNA: TGCGCCAGCAGCCCACCGGACAGGGGGGGGTTCACTGAAGCTTTCTTT. Protein sequence: CASSPPDRGGFTEAFF.

The rearrangement links TRBV19 to TRBJ1-1; tentative D call: TRBD1 (5 bases). The V and J ends lost 4 bases and 6 bases respectively, with 12 bases between them. CDR1 LNHDA and CDR2 SQIVND come from the germline V gene (reference sequence). The CDR3 has 13 amino acids. The DNA for the CDR3 is TGTGCCAGTAGTAACCCCGGGGGGTCTGAAGCTTTCTTT. Amino acid sequence: CASSNPGGSEAFF.

The chain employs TRBV4-1 and TRBJ1-2; tentatively, D is TRBD1 (5 bases). The germline V gene has CDR1 MGHRA and CDR2 YSYEKL. The CDR3 spans 12 residues. The V and J ends lost 1 base and 7 bases respectively, with 7 bases between them. The CDR3 DNA reads TGCGCCAGCAGCCAAGGGGGCGGTGGCTACACCTTC. It codes for CASSQGGGGYTF.

The chain employs TRBV30 and TRBJ2-1; D not certain. V lost 0 bases, J lost 0 bases, and 12 bases lay in between. Germline CDR1 and CDR2: GTSNPN and SVGIG (reference sequence). This CDR3 contains 16 residues. The CDR3 sequence is CAWSVYASLSYNEQFF. CDR3 sequence (DNA): TGTGCCTGGAGTGTATACGCTAGTCTCTCCTACAATGAGCAGTTCTTC.

The V call is TRBV19, the J call TRBJ1-5; a possible D gene is TRBD1 (6 bases). Germline V gene sequence: CDR1 LNHDA, CDR2 SQIVND (reference sequence). Trimming cost V 4 bases and J 6 bases, with 19 bases left between them. CDR3 length: 16 amino acids. In DNA form, the CDR3 reads TGTGCCAGTAGTACCCAGGGGCCCCCCATGAGTCAGCCCCAGCATTTT. Translation: CASSTQGPPMSQPQHF.

V gene TRBV7-9 combines with J gene TRBJ1-3, with 10 positions matching TRBD1. Germline CDR1 and CDR2: SEHNR and FQNEAQ (reference sequence). V lost 4 bases to trimming and J lost 3 bases; unmatched junction nucleotides: 12. This CDR3 contains 18 residues. The CDR3 nucleotides are TGTGCCAGCAGCTCGCCATCCGGGACAGGGGCGTATGGAAACACCATATATTTT. Translated, it gives CASSSPSGTGAYGNTIYF. Drawing the rest from reference TRBV7-9 and TRBJ1-3, the complete variable domain is DTGVSQNPRHKITKRGQNVTFRCDPISEHNRLYWYRQTLGQGPEFLTYFQNEAQLEKSRLLSDRFSAERPKGSFSTLEIQRTEQGDSAMYLCASSSPSGTGAYGNTIYFGEGSWLTVV.

V and J are TRBV6-6 and TRBJ2-7; TRBD1 matches at 10 bases. The germline V gene has CDR1 MNHNY and CDR2 SVGAGI (reference sequence). This CDR3 is 18 amino acids long. The V and J ends lost 5 bases and 4 bases, in that order; junction bases with no gene match: 17. CDR3 coding DNA: TGTGCCAGCAGTCTTAGACAGGGGGCGGATAGTTGGTCGTACGAGCAGTACTTC. It translates to CASSLRQGADSWSYEQYF.

This chain uses TRBV6-7 with TRBJ2-7; maybe TRBD2 (6 bases). TRBV6-7 is assigned to the ORF class and has an uncertain function. The V and J ends lost 7 bases and 0 bases respectively, with 13 bases between them. The CDR3 spans 14 residues. This chain's CDR3 is CASIPGGNSYEQYF. The CDR3 bases are TGTGCCAGCATCCCTGGCGGGAACTCCTACGAGCAGTACTTC.

This chain joins TRBV12-5 and TRBJ2-1; 11 nucleotides line up with TRBD1. Germline CDR1 reads LGHNT; CDR2 reads FRNRAP. Trimming at V came to 3 bases and at J to 2 bases, leaving 6 bases not matched to a gene. The CDR3 spans 17 residues. The CDR3 loop is CASGFISGQGAYNEQFF. The CDR3 DNA reads TGTGCTAGTGGTTTTATTTCGGGACAGGGGGCCTACAATGAGCAGTTCTTC. Combining the CDR3 with reference TRBV12-5 and TRBJ2-1 gives the whole variable domain DARVTQTPRHKVTEMGQEVTMRCQPILGHNTVFWYRQTMMQGLELLAYFRNRAPLDDSGMPKDRFSAEMPDATLATLKIQPSEPRDSAVYFCASGFISGQGAYNEQFFGPGTRLTVL.

The V gene is TRBV25-1, the J gene TRBJ1-6, with 9 positions matching TRBD1. This CDR3 is built from 16 residues. Germline CDR1 is MGHDK and CDR2 is SYGVNS. The junction had 7 bases not matched to a gene; V was cut back by 3 bases and J by 7 bases. CDR3 protein: CASSDSYTGGNSPLHF. The CDR3 nucleotides are TGTGCCAGCAGTGACTCCTACACAGGGGGCAATTCACCCCTCCACTTT.

This chain joins TRBV7-2 and TRBJ2-7; D perhaps matches TRBD1 (6 bases). This CDR3 region has 13 residues. Germline V CDR1 and CDR2: SGHTA, FQGNSA. V was shortened by 3 bases and J by 6 bases, with 12 bases between the two germline ends. The CDR3 DNA sequence: TGTGCCAGCAGCTTCGACAGGAAAGGCGAGCAGTACTTC. As protein: CASSFDRKGEQYF. The full variable domain, with the rest looked up from reference TRBV7-2 and TRBJ2-7, is GAGVSQSPSNKVTEKGKDVELRCDPISGHTALYWYRQSLGQGLEFLIYFQGNSAPDKSGLPSDRFSAERTGGSVSTLTIQRTQQEDSAVYLCASSFDRKGEQYFGPGTRLTVT.

This chain links TRBV4-1 with TRBJ2-1; 14 nucleotides line up with TRBD2. CDR1 MGHRA and CDR2 YSYEKL come from the germline V gene. J gave up 6 bases and V 3 bases, and 4 bases lay outside the gene matches. This CDR3 spans 16 amino acids. The DNA of the CDR3 is TGCGCCAGCAGCCAGATGGGACTAGCGGGGGTCAATGAGCAGTTCTTC. It codes for CASSQMGLAGVNEQFF.

CDR3 DNA sequence: TGTGCCAGCAGCCAAGGGACAGCAGATGAAAAACTGTTTTTT. It translates to CASSQGTADEKLFF. V gene TRBV4-2 combines with J gene TRBJ1-4, with D perhaps matching TRBD1 (6 bases). Trimming cost V 1 base and J 6 bases, with 9 bases left between them. Germline CDR1 LGHNA, CDR2 YNFKEQ. The CDR3 extends over 14 amino acids.

The chain combines TRBV3-1 (or the pseudogene TRBV3-2) with TRBJ2-2; 11 positions match TRBD2. J lost 5 bases, V lost 0 bases, and 5 bases had no gene match. CDR3 length equals 17 residues. Germline CDR1 reads LGHDT; CDR2 reads YNNKEL (reference sequence). In DNA, the CDR3 is TGTGCCAGCAGCCAAGAAACCCTAGCGGGAGGAACCGGGGAGCTGTTTTTT. Encoded protein: CASSQETLAGGTGELFF.

The J gene is TRBJ1-5, the V gene TRBV19; 11 nucleotides agree with TRBD1. The CDR3 consists of 15 residues. J gave up 6 bases and V 5 bases, and 6 bases lay outside the gene matches. Germline V lookup: CDR1 LNHDA, CDR2 SQIVND (reference sequence). As DNA, the CDR3 is TGTGCCAGTAGTCGCGCCGGGACAGGGGGTCAGCCCCAGCATTTT. Its translation is CASSRAGTGGQPQHF.

This chain uses TRBV11-2 with TRBJ2-2; a possible D gene is TRBD2 (6 bases). Trimming shortened V by 0 bases and J by 2 bases, and 13 bases separated the two germline ends. This CDR3 is built from 17 residues. The germline V gene encodes CDR1 SGHAT and CDR2 FQNNGV. CDR3 in DNA: TGTGCCAGCAGCTTAGATCTTGGAGGGGTTAACACCGGGGAGCTGTTTTTT. As protein: CASSLDLGGVNTGELFF. The whole variable domain, filled in from reference TRBV11-2 and TRBJ2-2, reads EAGVAQSPRYKIIEKRQSVAFWCNPISGHATLYWYQQILGQGPKLLIQFQNNGVVDDSQLPKDRFSAERLKGVDSTLKIQPAKLEDSAVYLCASSLDLGGVNTGELFFGEGSRLTVL.